Listed here are 24 T cell receptor beta chains from one sample, sequenced in a study of shared clonotypes between healthy human individuals. The repertoire was sequenced with immunoSEQ multiplex PCR; TCRdb's copy has only in-frame clones and lacks some. There are approximately 1.1 million clones in the sample; around 82% occur only once, and more than 0.45% lies in the top ten. The sequenced material came from memory CD4+ T cells from PBMCs. Documented subset: CD45RA-negative fraction. The receptor source for this set is a man between 18 and 29 years old in good health. Some clones in this sample may be carry-over from other donors' samples.

The V and J genes are TRBV7-2 and TRBJ1-3; possibly TRBD1 for D (5 bases). V dropped 2 bases and J dropped 0 bases, with 8 bases sitting between them. CDR3 length: 15 residues. Germline V gene sequence: CDR1 SGHTA, CDR2 FQGNSA. The CDR3 coding sequence is TGTGCCAGCAGCTTATCAGGGCCCTCTGGAAACACCATATATTTT. Amino acid sequence: CASSLSGPSGNTIYF.

As to this clone: Other DNA sequences in this sample translate to the same CDR3. The V call is TRBV30, the J call TRBJ2-3; 10 bases map to TRBD2. The V segment lost 5 bases and the J segment 2 bases; nucleotides outside the gene matches: 4. The CDR3 has 14 residues. Germline loops: CDR1 GTSNPN, CDR2 SVGIG (reference sequence). CDR3 residues: CAWVTSGNTDTQYF. The CDR3 nucleotides read TGTGCCTGGGTCACTAGCGGGAACACAGATACGCAGTATTTT.

This chain uses TRBV6-1 with TRBJ1-3; a possible D gene is TRBD1 (6 bases). Between the trimmed V and J ends, which lost 2 bases and 5 bases, there was a span of 13 bases. This CDR3 has 15 amino acids. Germline values: CDR1 MNHNS, CDR2 SASEGT. The CDR3 protein is CASSEIVGGRNTIYF. In DNA form, the CDR3 reads TGTGCCAGCAGTGAAATTGTAGGGGGGAGAAACACCATATATTTT.

The chain is built from TRBV7-9 and TRBJ1-2, with 12 bases that match TRBD1. The V gene's germline CDR1 is SEHNR and CDR2 FQNEAQ (reference sequence). The CDR3 runs 17 residues. Losses at the gene ends were 2 bases for V and 4 bases for J; bases not matched to a gene: 8. CDR3 region: CASSLMGTGGVSYGYTF. The CDR3 DNA is TGTGCCAGCAGCTTAATGGGGACAGGGGGCGTTTCCTATGGCTACACCTTC. Combining the CDR3 with reference TRBV7-9 and TRBJ1-2 gives the whole variable domain DTGVSQNPRHKITKRGQNVTFRCDPISEHNRLYWYRQTLGQGPEFLTYFQNEAQLEKSRLLSDRFSAERPKGSFSTLEIQRTEQGDSAMYLCASSLMGTGGVSYGYTFGSGTRLTVV.

This clone has only a few counts. This chain uses TRBV28 with TRBJ1-2, with D possibly being TRBD1 (5 bases). The CDR3 loop spans 11 amino acids. V was trimmed by 11 bases and J by 7 bases, leaving 14 bases between them. Germline-derived CDR1 and CDR2 are MDHEN and SYDVKM. CDR3 in DNA: TGTGCCTCCGCCACAAGGGGTGGCTACACCTTC. It encodes CASATRGGYTF.

This clone was observed a single time. The J gene is TRBJ1-1, the V gene TRBV7-2; D might be TRBD1 (5 bases). CDR3 length equals 13 residues. Germline loops: CDR1 SGHTA, CDR2 FQGNSA. The V gene lost 5 bases and the J gene lost 8 bases, with 15 bases spanning the gap. CDR3 DNA: TGTGCCAGCAGCCTAGGTAGGGGAGGGGAAGCTTTCTTT. This codes for CASSLGRGGEAFF.

Turning to this clone: This same CDR3 is encoded by further DNA sequences in the sample. J is TRBJ1-2 and V is TRBV9; 7 bases agree with TRBD1. This CDR3 contains 14 residues. Germline values: CDR1 SGDLS, CDR2 YYNGEE. After removal of 4 bases from V and 3 bases from J, the junction contained 6 bases not matched to a gene. CDR3 sequence: CASSPSTGDYGYTF. Here the CDR3 DNA reads TGTGCCAGCAGCCCAAGCACAGGGGACTATGGCTACACCTTC.

Details on this clone: At the DNA level, this CDR3 is encoded by other sequences in the same sample as well. The chain uses TRBV4-1 and TRBJ2-3; no clear D gene. CDR3 size: 12 residues. Germline V lookup: CDR1 MGHRA, CDR2 YSYEKL. Trimming took 1 base from V and 3 from J, leaving 2 bases between them. DNA of the CDR3: TGCGCCAGCAGCCAAGTTACAGATACGCAGTATTTT. This encodes CASSQVTDTQYF.

The V and J genes are TRBV28 and TRBJ1-2; D call uncertain. With 3 bases removed from V and 7 bases from J, the gap between germline ends came to 15 bases. The CDR3 length is 14 residues. Germline V CDR1 and CDR2: MDHEN, SYDVKM. The CDR3 DNA is TGTGCCAGCAGTTTTGTTCTCCCCACTACTGGCTACACCTTC. Its protein product is CASSFVLPTTGYTF.

The rearrangement links TRBV5-8 to TRBJ1-5; 8 bases align to TRBD1. V lost 4 bases and J lost 11; bases outside the gene matches: 17. The CDR3 runs to 16 residues. Germline-derived CDR1 and CDR2 are SGHTS and YDEGEE. The DNA of the CDR3 is TGTGCCAGCAGCACAAGGACAGGGTCCAGGGGCAGGGCCCAGCATTTT. Translating gives CASSTRTGSRGRAQHF.

This clone was detected only a few times. The rearrangement links TRBV19 to TRBJ1-5, with 7 bases that match TRBD1. The germline V gene has CDR1 LNHDA and CDR2 SQIVND (reference sequence). V gave up 4 bases and J gave up 1 base; unmatched junction bases: 7. There are 16 residues in the CDR3. CDR3 coding DNA: TGTGCCAGTAGTACCCCTTACAGGGGAAGCAATCAGCCCCAGCATTTT. This encodes CASSTPYRGSNQPQHF.

The V gene is TRBV28, the J gene TRBJ2-1; 13 positions agree with TRBD2. Trimming removed 10 bases from V and 8 bases from J; junction bases left unmatched: 5. CDR1 and CDR2 from the germline V gene are MDHEN and SYDVKM. CDR3 length: 13 amino acids. The CDR3, as DNA: TGTGCCACCCGGACTAGCGGGAGTTATGAGCAGTTCTTC. This codes for CATRTSGSYEQFF. Together with reference TRBV28 and TRBJ2-1, the CDR3 gives the full variable domain: DVKVTQSSRYLVKRTGEKVFLECVQDMDHENMFWYRQDPGLGLRLIYFSYDVKMKEKGDIPEGYSVSREKKERFSLILESASTNQTSMYLCATRTSGSYEQFFGPGTRLTVL.

This chain uses TRBV5-4 with TRBJ2-3; 10 bases map to TRBD2. The CDR3 spans 16 residues. The junction had 4 bases not matched to a gene; V was cut back by 3 bases and J by 0 bases. Germline V lookup: CDR1 SGHNT, CDR2 YYREEE (reference sequence). The CDR3 DNA is TGTGCCAGCAGCTCCAGGACTAGCGGTAGCACAGATACGCAGTATTTT. Encoded protein: CASSSRTSGSTDTQYF.

V is TRBV5-4 and J is TRBJ2-7, with 8 nucleotides matching TRBD1. The CDR3 has 16 residues. Germline V CDR1 and CDR2: SGHNT, YYREEE (reference sequence). Unmatched junction bases numbered 9, after V lost 4 bases and J lost 0 bases. CDR3 region: CASSGRDRRTSYEQYF. CDR3 bases: TGTGCCAGCAGCGGTAGGGACAGGCGGACCTCCTACGAGCAGTACTTC.

This clone appeared a single time. The chain carries TRBV5-1 and TRBJ2-6, with unresolved D. Germline V lookup: CDR1 SGHRS, CDR2 YFSETQ. The CDR3 totals 18 residues. Trimming shortened V by 0 bases and J by 0 bases, and 13 bases separated the two germline ends. DNA of the CDR3: TGCGCCAGCAGCTTGGTGGGTAACACTTACTCTGGGGCCAACGTCCTGACTTTC. This encodes CASSLVGNTYSGANVLTF.

The V call is TRBV6-5, the J call TRBJ1-3; no firm D call. The V end lost 6 bases, the J end lost 0 bases, and 9 bases lay between the germline ends. Germline V gene sequence: CDR1 MNHEY, CDR2 SVGAGI. The CDR3 runs 14 residues. The CDR3 nucleotides are TGTGCCAGCAGACGCGACTACTCTGGAAACACCATATATTTT. Encoded protein: CASRRDYSGNTIYF.

This chain connects TRBV28 to TRBJ2-7; D may correspond to TRBD1 or TRBD2 (5 bases each). Germline CDR1 MDHEN, CDR2 SYDVKM. The CDR3 is made up of 14 amino acids. V was shortened by 7 bases and J by 4 bases, with 17 bases between the two germline ends. The DNA for the CDR3 is TGTGCCAGCATCGGAGGTGGCAGGGTATACGAGCAGTACTTC. Translating it yields CASIGGGRVYEQYF.

As regards this clone: The same CDR3 arises from other DNA sequences in this sample as well. The V and J genes are TRBV5-1 and TRBJ2-2, with D maybe TRBD1 (6 bases). Germline CDR1 and CDR2: SGHRS and YFSETQ. Trimming shortened V by 2 bases and J by 1 base, and 9 bases separated the two germline ends. This CDR3 contains 15 residues. The CDR3 region is CASSLGTRNTGELFF. The CDR3 bases are TGCGCCAGCAGCTTAGGGACAAGGAACACCGGGGAGCTGTTTTTT.

The chain links TRBV4-3 to TRBJ1-5; D gene unclear. Deletions cut 0 bases from V and 3 bases from J, with 12 bases between. The CDR3 length is 16 residues. Germline V gives CDR1 LGHNA, CDR2 YSLEER. Here the CDR3 DNA reads TGCGCCAGCAGCCAAGATCTGGGCAGCGACAATCAGCCCCAGCATTTT. Its protein is CASSQDLGSDNQPQHF.

In the case of this clone: A much larger clone differs from this one at a single base, so this may be a read error. This CDR3 is also generated by other DNA sequences in the sample. The V gene is TRBV29-1, the J gene TRBJ2-5; 7 bases line up with TRBD2. Germline V gives CDR1 SQVTM, CDR2 ANQGSEA. V dropped 5 bases and J dropped 5; count of bases not matched to a gene: 5. This CDR3 has 12 amino acids. The chain's CDR3 is CSVRSGRETQYF. In DNA form, the CDR3 reads TGCAGCGTTCGTAGCGGGCGGGAGACCCAGTACTTC.

The CDR3 DNA follows: TGTGCCAGCAGTCAAGCACGGACCGTCCTTTCCGAGACCCAGTACTTC. The encoded protein is CASSQARTVLSETQYF. The chain combines TRBV27 with TRBJ2-5, with D hard to call. Germline CDR1 MNHEY, CDR2 SMNVEV (reference sequence). This CDR3 region has 16 residues. V lost 5 bases, J lost 5 bases, and 21 bases lay in between.

This chain connects TRBV5-8 to TRBJ1-4; 8 bases are a match to TRBD1. CDR3 length: 15 residues. Germline CDR1 SGHTS, CDR2 YDEGEE. Germline trimming cut 0 bases from V and 7 bases from J; bases unmatched to any gene: 5. The CDR3 DNA reads as TGTGCCAGCAGCTTGGCTGCAGGGGGCCCTGAAAAACTGTTTTTT. Translation: CASSLAAGGPEKLFF.

The chain employs TRBV28 and TRBJ1-5, with D tentatively TRBD1 (5 bases). Trimming removed 5 bases at V and 11 bases at J, with 22 bases between. CDR1 MDHEN and CDR2 SYDVKM come from the germline V gene. There are 15 residues in the CDR3. CDR3 in amino acids: CASSTSWGPSVAQHF. Written as DNA, the CDR3 is TGTGCCAGCAGTACTAGCTGGGGCCCCTCGGTAGCCCAGCATTTT.

V is TRBV25-1 and J is TRBJ1-4; no clear D gene. Germline CDR1 reads MGHDK; CDR2 reads SYGVNS. V shed 1 base and J shed 4 bases, with 7 bases lying between them. The CDR3 consists of 14 residues. CDR3 DNA: TGTGCCAGCAGTGAATCGAGCGGTAATGAAAAACTGTTTTTT. Translation gives CASSESSGNEKLFF. The full variable domain, completed using reference TRBV25-1 and TRBJ1-4, is EADIYQTPRYLVIGTGKKITLECSQTMGHDKMYWYQQDPGMELHLIHYSYGVNSTEKGDLSSESTVSRIRTEHFPLTLESARPSHTSQYLCASSESSGNEKLFFGSGTQLSVL.